Sequencing of this T cell receptor beta chain was carried out in a study of lymphopenia after photon versus proton radiotherapy. Findings of the study overall: After lymphocyte nadir, photon-treated repertoires showed oligoclonal expansion, especially CD8+ Temra. Authors raise, but do not show, better survival with proton therapy. Relative stability marked proton patients; photon patients lost diversity and naive cells.

Sequencing used immunoSEQ multiplex PCR; TCRdb keeps in-frame clones, though not all of them. The sample shows 20,000 to 25,000 clones, about 93% of them seen only once. Germline assignment: CDR1 LNHDA and CDR2 SQIVND (reference sequence). CDR3 length: 14 amino acids. Between the trimmed V and J ends, which lost 2 bases and 2 bases, there was a span of 9 bases. Of note for this clone: As yet, its antigen is unknown.

The sample in question was peripheral blood, obtained from a patient treated with proton-based radiotherapy. The clonotype originates from a woman between 65 and 79 years old with pancreatic cancer. Some clones in this sample may be carry-over from other donors' samples. The V gene is TRBV19, the J gene TRBJ2-5; no clear D gene. The chain's CDR3 is CASSIQVSQETQYF. DNA of the CDR3: TGTGCCAGTAGTATACAGGTTTCTCAAGAGACCCAGTACTTC. Full variable domain (outside the CDR3, taken from reference TRBV19 and TRBJ2-5): DGGITQSPKYLFRKEGQNVTLSCEQNLNHDAMYWYRQDPGQGLRLIYYSQIVNDFQKGDIAEGYSVSREKKESFPLTVTSAQKNPTAFYLCASSIQVSQETQYFGPGTRLLVL.